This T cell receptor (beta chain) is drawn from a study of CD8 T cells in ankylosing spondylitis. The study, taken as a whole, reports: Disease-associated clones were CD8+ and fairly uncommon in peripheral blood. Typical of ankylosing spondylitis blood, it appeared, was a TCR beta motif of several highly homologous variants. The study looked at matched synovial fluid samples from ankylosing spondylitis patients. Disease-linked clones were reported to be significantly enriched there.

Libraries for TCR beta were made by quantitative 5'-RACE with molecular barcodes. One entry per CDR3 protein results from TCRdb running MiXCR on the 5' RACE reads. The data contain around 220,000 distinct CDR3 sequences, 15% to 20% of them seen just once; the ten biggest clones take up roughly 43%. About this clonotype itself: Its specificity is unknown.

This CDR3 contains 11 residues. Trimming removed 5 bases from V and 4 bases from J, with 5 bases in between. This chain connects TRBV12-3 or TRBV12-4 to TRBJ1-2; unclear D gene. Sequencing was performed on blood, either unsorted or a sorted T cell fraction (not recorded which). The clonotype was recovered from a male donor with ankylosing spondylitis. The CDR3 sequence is CASSDPYGYTF. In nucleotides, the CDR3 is TGTGCCAGCAGTGATCCCTATGGCTACACCTTC.